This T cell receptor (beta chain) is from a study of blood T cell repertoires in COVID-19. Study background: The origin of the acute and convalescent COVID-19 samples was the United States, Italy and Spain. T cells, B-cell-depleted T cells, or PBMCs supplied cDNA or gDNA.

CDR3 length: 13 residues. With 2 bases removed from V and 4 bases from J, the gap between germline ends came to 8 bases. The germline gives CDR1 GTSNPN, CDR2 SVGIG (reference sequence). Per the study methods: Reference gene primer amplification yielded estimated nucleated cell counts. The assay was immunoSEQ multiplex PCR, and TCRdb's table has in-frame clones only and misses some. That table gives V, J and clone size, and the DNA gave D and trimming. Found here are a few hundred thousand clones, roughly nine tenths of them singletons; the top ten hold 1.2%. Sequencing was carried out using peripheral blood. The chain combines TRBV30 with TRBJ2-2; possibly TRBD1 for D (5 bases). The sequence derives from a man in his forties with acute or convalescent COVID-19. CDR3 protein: CAWSPGITGELFF. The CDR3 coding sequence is TGTGCCTGGAGTCCAGGGATCACCGGGGAGCTGTTTTTT.